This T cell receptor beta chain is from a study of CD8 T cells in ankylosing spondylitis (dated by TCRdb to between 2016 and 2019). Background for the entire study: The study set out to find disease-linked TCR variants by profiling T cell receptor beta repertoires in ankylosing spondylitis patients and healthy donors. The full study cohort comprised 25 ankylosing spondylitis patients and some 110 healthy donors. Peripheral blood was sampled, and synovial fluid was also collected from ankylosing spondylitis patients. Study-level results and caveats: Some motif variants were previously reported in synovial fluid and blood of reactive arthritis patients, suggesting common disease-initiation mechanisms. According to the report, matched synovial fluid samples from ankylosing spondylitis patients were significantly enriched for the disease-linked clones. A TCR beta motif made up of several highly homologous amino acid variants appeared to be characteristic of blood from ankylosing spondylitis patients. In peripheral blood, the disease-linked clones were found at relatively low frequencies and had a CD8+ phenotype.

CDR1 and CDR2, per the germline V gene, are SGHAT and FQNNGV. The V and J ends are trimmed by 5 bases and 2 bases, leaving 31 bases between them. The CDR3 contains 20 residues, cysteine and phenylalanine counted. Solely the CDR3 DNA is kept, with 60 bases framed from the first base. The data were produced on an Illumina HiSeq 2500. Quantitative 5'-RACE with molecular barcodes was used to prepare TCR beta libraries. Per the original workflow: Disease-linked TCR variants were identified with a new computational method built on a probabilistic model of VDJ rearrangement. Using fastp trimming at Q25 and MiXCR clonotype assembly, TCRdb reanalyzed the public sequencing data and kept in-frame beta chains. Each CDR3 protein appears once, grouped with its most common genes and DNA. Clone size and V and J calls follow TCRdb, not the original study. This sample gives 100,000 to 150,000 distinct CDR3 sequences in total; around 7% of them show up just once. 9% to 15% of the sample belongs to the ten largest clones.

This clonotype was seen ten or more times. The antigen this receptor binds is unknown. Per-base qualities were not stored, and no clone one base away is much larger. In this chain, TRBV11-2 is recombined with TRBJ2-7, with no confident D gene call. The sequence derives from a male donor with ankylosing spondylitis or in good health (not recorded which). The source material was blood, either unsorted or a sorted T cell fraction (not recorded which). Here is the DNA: TGTGCCAGCAGCCGATCGTCGAACACCGGGTCCCTCATCGGGCCCTACGAGCAGTACTTC. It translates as CASSRSSNTGSLIGPYEQYF.